This entry lists 9 T cell receptor beta chains sequenced from one sample in a study of beta chain features in type 1 diabetes. Sequencing targeted expressed TCRB transcripts, as all isolated RNA had been reverse transcribed. Sequenced by immunoSEQ multiplex PCR; TCRdb stores in-frame clones only, minus some. The sample gives around 200,000 clones, about 13% of which show up once; 0.62% is in the top ten. Specimen: central memory CD4+ T cells from blood. These receptor sequences come from a woman aged 18-30 years in good health.

The gene calls are TRBV27 and TRBJ2-1; TRBD1 matches at 8 bases. Germline V gene lookup returns CDR1 MNHEY and CDR2 SMNVEV (reference sequence). The ends lost 8 bases at V and 6 bases at J; junction bases unmatched: 9. This CDR3 comprises 14 residues. CDR3 amino acids: CASFSGTGPNEQFF. The CDR3 DNA sequence: TGTGCCAGCTTCTCCGGGACAGGTCCCAATGAGCAGTTCTTC.

This clone was seen more than once but under ten times. CDR3 region: CATTYRTGAYNEQFF. The CDR3 DNA reads as TGTGCCACCACTTACCGGACAGGGGCCTACAATGAGCAGTTCTTC. J is TRBJ2-1 and V is TRBV28; 9 bases are a match to TRBD1. The germline V gene has CDR1 MDHEN and CDR2 SYDVKM. The V and J ends lost 10 bases and 2 bases, in that order; junction bases with no gene match: 9. This CDR3 has 15 residues.

This clone was counted a few times. The chain carries TRBV7-2 and TRBJ2-1, with 9 bases aligning to TRBD1. V shed 5 bases, J shed 7 bases, and the junction held 9 bases outside the gene matches. CDR3 length equals 15 residues. CDR1 is SGHTA, CDR2 FQGNSA, per germline. CDR3 sequence (DNA): TGTGCCAGCAGCCAAGGGGGGACAGGGAAGAATGAGCAGTTCTTC. Its protein is CASSQGGTGKNEQFF.

The chain couples TRBV28 to TRBJ2-1, with TRBD1 as a possible D gene (6 bases). The germline V and J ends were trimmed by 2 bases and 7 bases, with 9 bases remaining between them. The CDR3 covers 13 residues. Germline V gene lookup returns CDR1 MDHEN and CDR2 SYDVKM. Here the CDR3 reads CASSLQGTNEQFF. The CDR3 bases are TGTGCCAGCAGTTTACAGGGGACGAATGAGCAGTTCTTC.

The J gene is TRBJ1-1, the V gene TRBV14; no clear D gene. Germline values: CDR1 SGHDN, CDR2 FVKESK. V lost 3 bases, J lost 6 bases, and 14 bases lay in between. This CDR3 is 14 amino acids long. The DNA of the CDR3 is TGTGCCAGCAGCCAGCGGTTCACGGCCTCTGAAGCTTTCTTT. This encodes CASSQRFTASEAFF.

The rearrangement uses TRBV27 and TRBJ2-3; 7 bases map to TRBD2. This CDR3 has 13 amino acids. The V gene end was trimmed by 8 bases and the J gene end by 4 bases; junction bases not matched to a gene: 6. CDR1 is MNHEY and CDR2 is SMNVEV in the germline V gene (reference sequence). The CDR3 loop reads CASRGGSPDTQYF. DNA for the CDR3: TGTGCCAGCCGGGGCGGGAGCCCAGATACGCAGTATTTT.

Many counts were recorded for this clone. CDR3 region: CASSGLAGVVNEQFF. Here the CDR3 DNA reads TGTGCCAGCAGCGGCCTAGCGGGAGTTGTCAATGAGCAGTTCTTC. The chain has TRBV14 and TRBJ2-1; 10 positions match TRBD2. Germline V gives CDR1 SGHDN, CDR2 FVKESK. V lost 5 bases, J lost 6 bases, and 7 bases stayed unmatched. There are 15 residues in the CDR3.

This chain uses TRBV5-6 with TRBJ2-3, with D possibly being TRBD1 (5 bases). The CDR3 contains 14 residues. Germline CDR1 and CDR2: SGHDT and YYEEEE. The V and J ends lost 5 bases and 0 bases respectively, with 10 bases between them. As DNA, the CDR3 is TGTGCCAGCAGGCGGACAACCAGCACAGATACGCAGTATTTT. Protein sequence: CASRRTTSTDTQYF.

This rearrangement joins TRBV13 to TRBJ2-7, with 12 nucleotides matching TRBD2. In germline, CDR1 is PRHDT, CDR2 FYEKMQ (reference sequence). The V gene end was trimmed by 4 bases and the J gene end by 4 bases; junction bases not matched to a gene: 8. The CDR3 has 16 amino acids. The CDR3 nucleotides are TGTGCCAGCAGCTCAACCCCGGGACTAGCGGGTTACGAGCAGTACTTC. Translated: CASSSTPGLAGYEQYF.